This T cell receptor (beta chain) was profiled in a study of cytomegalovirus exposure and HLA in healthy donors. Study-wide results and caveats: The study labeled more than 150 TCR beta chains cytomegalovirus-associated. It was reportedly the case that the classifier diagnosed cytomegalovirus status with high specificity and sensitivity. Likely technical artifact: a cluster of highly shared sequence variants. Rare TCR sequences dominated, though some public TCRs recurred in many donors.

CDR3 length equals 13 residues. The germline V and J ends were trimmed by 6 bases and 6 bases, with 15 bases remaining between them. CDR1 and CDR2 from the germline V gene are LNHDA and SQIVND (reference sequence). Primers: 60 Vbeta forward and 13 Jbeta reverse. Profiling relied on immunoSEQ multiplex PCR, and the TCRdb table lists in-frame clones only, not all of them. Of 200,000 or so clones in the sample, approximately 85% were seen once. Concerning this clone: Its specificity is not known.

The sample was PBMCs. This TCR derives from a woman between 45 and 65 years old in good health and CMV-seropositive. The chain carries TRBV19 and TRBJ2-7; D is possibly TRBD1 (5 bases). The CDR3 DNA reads TGTGCCAGTAGAAGAGAGGACACCATCGAGCAGTACTTC. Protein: CASRREDTIEQYF.